This T cell receptor beta chain came from a study of cytomegalovirus exposure and HLA in healthy donors. The donors were in the roughly 110-subject validation cohort, distinct from the roughly 700-subject first cohort. The CDR3 sequence is 16 residues long. V shed 0 bases and J shed 2 bases, with 14 bases lying between them. From germline, CDR1 is SGHRS and CDR2 YFSETQ. The data were produced by immunoSEQ multiplex PCR, yet TCRdb's version contains in-frame clones alone and is incomplete. The table includes 130,000 or so clones, 85% to 90% detected once. Comment on this clone: Its specificity is not known.

Study-wide results and caveats: Listed as cytomegalovirus-associated were over 150 TCR beta chains.

The TCR was taken from a woman aged 25 to 39 in good health and CMV-seropositive. V and J are TRBV5-1 and TRBJ2-5; D is unresolved. Sample: PBMCs. CDR3 sequence: CASSLGATPVQETQYF. The DNA for the CDR3 is TGCGCCAGCAGCTTGGGGGCTACCCCCGTTCAAGAGACCCAGTACTTC.